This T cell receptor (beta chain) was observed in a study of immune heterogeneity within non-small cell lung tumors. Genomic DNA extracted from bulk tumor tissue served as template. A total of about 540 ng was used per sample. In surgery, several biopsies were collected from each primary tumor at widely spaced sites. Patients underwent curative surgery for untreated, newly diagnosed non-small cell lung cancer. Surgery with curative intent was being performed on the donors, who were newly diagnosed non-small cell lung cancer patients. Amplification of the TCR beta CDR3 was achieved through multiplex PCR with 32 V and 13 J primers. In TCRdb, the multiplex PCR reads were re-called with MiXCR into one record per CDR3 protein. Of approximately 21,000 distinct CDR3 sequences listed, around 26% are singletons. About this clonotype: Its antigen is unknown.

Findings of the study overall: While identical dominant CDR3 beta clonotypes recurred across tumor sites within a patient, high-frequency clones unique to individual sites also appeared. Largely different high-frequency T-cell receptor beta clonotypes were found between individual patients. Local tumor mutational burden and local T-cell repertoire clonality showed a moderate significant correlation, R around 0.34.

Between the trimmed V and J ends, which lost 5 bases and 5 bases, there was a span of 18 bases. CDR1 and CDR2 from the germline V gene are LGHNT and FRNRAP. The CDR3 consists of 15 residues. Specimen: lung tumor tissue. The receptor was derived from a man aged 35-49 years with non-small cell lung cancer. The chain joins TRBV12-5 to TRBJ2-5; TRBD2 might be the D (6 bases). Here the CDR3 DNA reads TGTGCTAGTGGTCCCAGCGGGCGCGGGGCGGAGACCCAGTACTTC. Its protein is CASGPSGRGAETQYF.